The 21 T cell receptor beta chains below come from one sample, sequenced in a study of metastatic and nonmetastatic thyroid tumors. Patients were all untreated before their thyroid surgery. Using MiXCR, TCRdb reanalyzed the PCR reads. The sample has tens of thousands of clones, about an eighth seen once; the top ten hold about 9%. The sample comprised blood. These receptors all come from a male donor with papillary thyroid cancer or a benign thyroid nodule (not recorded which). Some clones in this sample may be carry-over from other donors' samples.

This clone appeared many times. CDR3 sequence reads: CATSDPIQETQYF. In DNA form, the CDR3 reads TGTGCCACCAGTGACCCCATACAAGAGACCCAGTACTTC. This sequence joins TRBV24-1 and TRBJ2-5, with D hard to call. In germline, CDR1 is KGHDR, CDR2 SFDVKD. The CDR3 covers 13 residues. The V end lost 4 bases, the J end lost 2 bases, and 7 bases lay between the germline ends.

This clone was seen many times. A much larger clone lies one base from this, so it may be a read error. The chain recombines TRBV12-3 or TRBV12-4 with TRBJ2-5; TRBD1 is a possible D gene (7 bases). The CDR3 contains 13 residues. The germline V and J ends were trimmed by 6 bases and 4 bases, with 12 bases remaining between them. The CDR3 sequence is CASREGAGETQYF. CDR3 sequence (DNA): TGTGCCAGCAGGGAGGGGGCGGGAGAGACCCAGTACTTC.

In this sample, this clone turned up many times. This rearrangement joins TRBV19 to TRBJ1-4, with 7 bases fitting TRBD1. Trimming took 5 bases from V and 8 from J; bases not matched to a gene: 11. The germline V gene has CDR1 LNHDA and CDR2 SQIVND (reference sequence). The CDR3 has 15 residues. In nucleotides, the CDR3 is TGTGCCAGTAGTGCCTTGACAGGGCTACAAGAAAAACTGTTTTTT. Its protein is CASSALTGLQEKLFF. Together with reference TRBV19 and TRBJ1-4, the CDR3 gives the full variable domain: DGGITQSPKYLFRKEGQNVTLSCEQNLNHDAMYWYRQDPGQGLRLIYYSQIVNDFQKGDIAEGYSVSREKKESFPLTVTSAQKNPTAFYLCASSALTGLQEKLFFGSGTQLSVL.

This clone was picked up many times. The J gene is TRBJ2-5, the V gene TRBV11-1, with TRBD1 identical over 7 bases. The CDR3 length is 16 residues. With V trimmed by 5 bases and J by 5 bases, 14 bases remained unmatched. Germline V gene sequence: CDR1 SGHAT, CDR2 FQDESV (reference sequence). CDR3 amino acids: CASSTARRGHRETQYF. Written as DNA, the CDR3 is TGTGCCAGCAGCACCGCGCGAAGGGGGCATCGGGAGACCCAGTACTTC.

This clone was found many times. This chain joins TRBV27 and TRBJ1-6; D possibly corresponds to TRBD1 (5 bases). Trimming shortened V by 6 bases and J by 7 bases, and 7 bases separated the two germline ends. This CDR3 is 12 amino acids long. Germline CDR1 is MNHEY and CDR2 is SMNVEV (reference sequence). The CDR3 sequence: CASREGNSPLHF. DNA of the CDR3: TGTGCCAGCAGGGAGGGGAATTCACCCCTCCACTTT.

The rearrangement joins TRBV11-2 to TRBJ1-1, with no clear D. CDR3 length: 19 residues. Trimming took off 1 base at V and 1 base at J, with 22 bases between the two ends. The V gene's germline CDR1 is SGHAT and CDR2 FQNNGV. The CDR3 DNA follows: TGTGCCAGCAGCTTAGGCCAGTGGGCGGTGGAGGTGCAGAACACTGAAGCTTTCTTT. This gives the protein CASSLGQWAVEVQNTEAFF.

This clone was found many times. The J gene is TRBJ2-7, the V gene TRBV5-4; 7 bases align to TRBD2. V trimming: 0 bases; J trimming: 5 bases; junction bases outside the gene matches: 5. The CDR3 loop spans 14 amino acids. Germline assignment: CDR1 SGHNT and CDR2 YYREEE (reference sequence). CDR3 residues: CASSLVGLPDEQYF. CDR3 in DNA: TGTGCCAGCAGCTTGGTGGGACTACCAGACGAGCAGTACTTC.

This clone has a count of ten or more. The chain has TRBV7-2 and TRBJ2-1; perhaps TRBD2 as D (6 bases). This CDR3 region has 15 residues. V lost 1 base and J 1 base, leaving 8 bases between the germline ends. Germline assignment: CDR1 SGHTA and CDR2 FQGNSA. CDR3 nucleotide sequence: TGTGCCAGCAGCTTAGGACTAGTTTCCTACAATGAGCAGTTCTTC. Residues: CASSLGLVSYNEQFF.

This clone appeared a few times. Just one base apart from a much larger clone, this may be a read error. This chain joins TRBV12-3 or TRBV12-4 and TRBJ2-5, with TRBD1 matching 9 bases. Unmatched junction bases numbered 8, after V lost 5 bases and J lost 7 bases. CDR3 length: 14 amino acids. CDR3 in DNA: TGTGCCAGCAGTCCCGCCGGGACAGGGTTGACCCAGTACTTC. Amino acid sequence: CASSPAGTGLTQYF.

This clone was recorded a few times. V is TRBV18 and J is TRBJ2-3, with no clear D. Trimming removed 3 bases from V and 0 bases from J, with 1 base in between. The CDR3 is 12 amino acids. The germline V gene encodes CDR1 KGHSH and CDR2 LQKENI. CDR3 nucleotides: TGTGCCAGCTCACCTAGCACAGATACGCAGTATTTT. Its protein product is CASSPSTDTQYF. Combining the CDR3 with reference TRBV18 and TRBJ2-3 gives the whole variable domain NAGVMQNPRHLVRRRGQEARLRCSPMKGHSHVYWYRQLPEEGLKFMVYLQKENIIDESGMPKERFSAEFPKEGPSILRIQQVVRGDSAAYFCASSPSTDTQYFGPGTRLTVL.

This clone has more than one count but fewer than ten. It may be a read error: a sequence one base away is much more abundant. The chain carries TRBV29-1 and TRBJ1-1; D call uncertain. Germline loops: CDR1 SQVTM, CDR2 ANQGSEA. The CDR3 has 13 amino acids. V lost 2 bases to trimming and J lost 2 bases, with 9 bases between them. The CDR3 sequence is CSVEPRGNTEAFF. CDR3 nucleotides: TGCAGCGTTGAACCGCGGGGAAACACTGAAGCTTTCTTT. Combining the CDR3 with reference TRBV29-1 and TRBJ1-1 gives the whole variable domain SAVISQKPSRDICQRGTSLTIQCQVDSQVTMMFWYRQQPGQSLTLIATANQGSEATYESGFVIDKFPISRPNLTFSTLTVSNMSPEDSSIYLCSVEPRGNTEAFFGQGTRLTVV.

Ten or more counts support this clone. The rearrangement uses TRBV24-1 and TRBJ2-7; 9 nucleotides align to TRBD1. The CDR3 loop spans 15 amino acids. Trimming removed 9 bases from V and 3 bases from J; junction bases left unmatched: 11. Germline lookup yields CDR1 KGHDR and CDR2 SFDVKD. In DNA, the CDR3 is TGTGCCACCGGAGGGGGACAGGGAGAGGACTACGAGCAGTACTTC. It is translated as CATGGGQGEDYEQYF.

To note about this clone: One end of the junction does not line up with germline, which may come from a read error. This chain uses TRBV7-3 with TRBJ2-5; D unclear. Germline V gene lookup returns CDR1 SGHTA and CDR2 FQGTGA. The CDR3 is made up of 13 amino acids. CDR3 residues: CSSSSSPVETQYF. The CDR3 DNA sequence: TGTTCCAGCAGCTCCTCCCCCGTAGAGACCCAGTACTTC.

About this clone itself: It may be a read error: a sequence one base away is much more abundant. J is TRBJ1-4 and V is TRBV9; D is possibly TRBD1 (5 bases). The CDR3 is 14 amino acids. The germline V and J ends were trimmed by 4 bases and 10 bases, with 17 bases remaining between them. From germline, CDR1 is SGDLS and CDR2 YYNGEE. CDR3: CASSPGEPGGKLFF. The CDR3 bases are TGTGCCAGCAGCCCCGGGGAGCCGGGGGGAAAACTGTTTTTT.

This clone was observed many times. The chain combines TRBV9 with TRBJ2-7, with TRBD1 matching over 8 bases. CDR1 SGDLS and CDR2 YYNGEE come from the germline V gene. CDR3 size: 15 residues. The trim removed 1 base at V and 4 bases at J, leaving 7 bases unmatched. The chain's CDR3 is CASSVSTGDGYEQYF. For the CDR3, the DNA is TGTGCCAGCAGCGTATCGACAGGGGATGGTTACGAGCAGTACTTC.

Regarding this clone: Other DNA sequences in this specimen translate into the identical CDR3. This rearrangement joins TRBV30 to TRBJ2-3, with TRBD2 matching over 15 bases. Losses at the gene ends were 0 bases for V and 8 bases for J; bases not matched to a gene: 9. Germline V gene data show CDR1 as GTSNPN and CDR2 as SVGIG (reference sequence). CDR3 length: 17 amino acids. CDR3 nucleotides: TGTGCCTGGAGTGTACTCAGGACTAGCGGGAGGGCAGGTACGCAGTATTTT. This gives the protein CAWSVLRTSGRAGTQYF.

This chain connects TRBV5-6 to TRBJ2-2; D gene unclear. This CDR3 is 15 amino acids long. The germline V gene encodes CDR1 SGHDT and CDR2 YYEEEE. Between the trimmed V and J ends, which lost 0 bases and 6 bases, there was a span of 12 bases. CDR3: CASSLGRGVSGELFF. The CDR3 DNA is TGTGCCAGCAGCTTGGGCCGCGGAGTGTCCGGGGAGCTGTTTTTT.

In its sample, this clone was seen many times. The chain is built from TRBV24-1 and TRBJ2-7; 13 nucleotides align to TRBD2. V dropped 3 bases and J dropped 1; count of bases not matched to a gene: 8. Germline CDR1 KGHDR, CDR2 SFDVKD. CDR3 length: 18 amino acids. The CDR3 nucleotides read TGTGCCACCAGTGATAGTCGTATGACTAGCGGGGGGTCCTACGAGCAGTACTTC. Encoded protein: CATSDSRMTSGGSYEQYF.

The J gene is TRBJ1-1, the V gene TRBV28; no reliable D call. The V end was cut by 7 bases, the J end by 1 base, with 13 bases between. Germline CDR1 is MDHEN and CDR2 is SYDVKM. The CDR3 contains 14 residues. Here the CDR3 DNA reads TGTGCCAGCATATTGTCCGCCGAGAACACTGAAGCTTTCTTT. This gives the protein CASILSAENTEAFF.

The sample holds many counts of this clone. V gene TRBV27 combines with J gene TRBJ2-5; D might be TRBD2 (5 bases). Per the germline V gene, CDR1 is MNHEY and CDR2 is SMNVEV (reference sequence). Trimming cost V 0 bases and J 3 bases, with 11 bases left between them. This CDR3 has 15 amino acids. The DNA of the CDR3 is TGTGCCAGCAGTTTATCGATCGGACTCGAAGAGACCCAGTACTTC. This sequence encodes CASSLSIGLEETQYF.

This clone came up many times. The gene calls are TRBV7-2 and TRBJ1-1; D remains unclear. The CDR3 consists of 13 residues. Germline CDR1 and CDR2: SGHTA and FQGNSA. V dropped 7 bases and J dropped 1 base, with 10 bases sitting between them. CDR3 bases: TGTGCCAGCACCGACACCTGGAACACTGAAGCTTTCTTT. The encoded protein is CASTDTWNTEAFF.